Included here is one TCR beta chain sequence, with context. This specimen belongs to a study of blood T cell repertoires in COVID-19. Sequencing was performed with immunoSEQ multiplex PCR; in TCRdb, only in-frame clones are kept and a portion is missing. The data contain around 420,000 clones, 88% of them seen just once; the ten biggest clones take up about 2.1%. CDR3 size: 16 residues. The germline V gene has CDR1 MNHNS and CDR2 SASEGT. V was cut by 4 bases and J by 0 bases, with 12 bases left in between. The receptor comes from a woman in her forties with acute COVID-19. Sequencing was done on a sample of PBMCs or T cells enriched from blood (not recorded which). The J gene is TRBJ2-2, the V gene TRBV6-1; weak D call: TRBD1 (6 bases). The CDR3 DNA reads as TGTGCCAGCAGTGCCCGGGACACCTCGAACACCGGGGAGCTGTTTTTT. It encodes CASSARDTSNTGELFF.